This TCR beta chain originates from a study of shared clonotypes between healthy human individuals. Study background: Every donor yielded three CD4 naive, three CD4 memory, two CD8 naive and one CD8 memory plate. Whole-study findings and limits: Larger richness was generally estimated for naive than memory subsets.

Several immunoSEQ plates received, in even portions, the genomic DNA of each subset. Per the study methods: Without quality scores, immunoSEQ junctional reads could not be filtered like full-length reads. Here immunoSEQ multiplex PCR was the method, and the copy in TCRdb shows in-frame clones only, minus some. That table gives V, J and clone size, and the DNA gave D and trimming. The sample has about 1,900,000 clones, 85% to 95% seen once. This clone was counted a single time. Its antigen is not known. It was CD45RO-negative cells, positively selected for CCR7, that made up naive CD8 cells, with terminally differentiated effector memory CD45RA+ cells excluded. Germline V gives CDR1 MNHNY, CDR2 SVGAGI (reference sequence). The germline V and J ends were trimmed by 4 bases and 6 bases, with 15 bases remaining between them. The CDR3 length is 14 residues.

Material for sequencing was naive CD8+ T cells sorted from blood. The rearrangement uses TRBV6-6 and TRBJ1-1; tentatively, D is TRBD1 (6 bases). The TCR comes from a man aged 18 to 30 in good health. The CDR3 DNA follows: TGTGCCAGCAGTTGGGACGGGGGGGCGGCTGAAGCTTTCTTT. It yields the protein CASSWDGGAAEAFF.